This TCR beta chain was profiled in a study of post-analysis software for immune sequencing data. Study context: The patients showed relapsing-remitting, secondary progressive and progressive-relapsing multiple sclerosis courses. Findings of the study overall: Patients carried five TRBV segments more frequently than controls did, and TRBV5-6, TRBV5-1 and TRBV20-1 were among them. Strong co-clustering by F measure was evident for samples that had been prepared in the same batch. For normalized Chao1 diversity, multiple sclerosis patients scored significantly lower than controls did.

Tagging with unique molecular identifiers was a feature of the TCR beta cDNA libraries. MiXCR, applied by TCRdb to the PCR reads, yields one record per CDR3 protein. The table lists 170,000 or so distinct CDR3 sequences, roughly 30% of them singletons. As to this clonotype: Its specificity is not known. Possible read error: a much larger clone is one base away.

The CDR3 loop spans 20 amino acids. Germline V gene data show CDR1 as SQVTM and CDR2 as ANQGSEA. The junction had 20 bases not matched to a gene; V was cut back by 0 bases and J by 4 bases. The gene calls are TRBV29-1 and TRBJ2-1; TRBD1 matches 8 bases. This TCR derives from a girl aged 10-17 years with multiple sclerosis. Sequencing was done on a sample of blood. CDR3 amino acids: CSVEEGTGRSCSVLYNEQFF. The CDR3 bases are TGCAGCGTTGAAGAGGGGACAGGTAGGAGCTGCTCAGTCCTGTACAATGAGCAGTTCTTC.